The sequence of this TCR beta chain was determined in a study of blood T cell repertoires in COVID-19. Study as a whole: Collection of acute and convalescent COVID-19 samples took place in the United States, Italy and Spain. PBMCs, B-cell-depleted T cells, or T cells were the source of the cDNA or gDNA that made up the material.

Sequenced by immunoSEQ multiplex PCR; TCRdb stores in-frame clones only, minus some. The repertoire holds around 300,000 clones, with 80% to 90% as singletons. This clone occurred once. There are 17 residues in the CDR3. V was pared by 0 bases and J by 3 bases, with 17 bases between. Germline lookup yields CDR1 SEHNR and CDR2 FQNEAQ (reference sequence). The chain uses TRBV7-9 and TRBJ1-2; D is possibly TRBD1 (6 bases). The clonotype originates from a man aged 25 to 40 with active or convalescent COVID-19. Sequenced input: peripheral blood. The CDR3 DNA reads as TGTGCCAGCAGCTTAGCTCGGGGGGCTAAGCATGACTATGGCTACACCTTC. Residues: CASSLARGAKHDYGYTF.